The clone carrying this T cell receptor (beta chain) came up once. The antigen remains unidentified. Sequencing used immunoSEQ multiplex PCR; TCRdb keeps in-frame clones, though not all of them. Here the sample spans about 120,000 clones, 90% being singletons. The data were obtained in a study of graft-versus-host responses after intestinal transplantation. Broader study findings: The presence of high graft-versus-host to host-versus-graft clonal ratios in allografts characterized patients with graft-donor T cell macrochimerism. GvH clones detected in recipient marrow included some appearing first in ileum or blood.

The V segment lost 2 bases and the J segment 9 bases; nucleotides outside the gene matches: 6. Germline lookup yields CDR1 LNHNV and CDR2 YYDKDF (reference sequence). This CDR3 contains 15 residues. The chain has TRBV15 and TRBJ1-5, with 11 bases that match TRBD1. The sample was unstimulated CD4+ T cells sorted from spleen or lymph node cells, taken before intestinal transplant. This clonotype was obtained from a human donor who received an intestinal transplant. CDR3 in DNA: TGTGCCACCAGCAGAAAAGGGACAGGGGGAGGGCCCCAGCATTTT. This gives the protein CATSRKGTGGGPQHF. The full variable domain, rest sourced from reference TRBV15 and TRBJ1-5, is DAMVIQNPRYQVTQFGKPVTLSCSQTLNHNVMYWYQQKSSQAPKLLFHYYDKDFNNEADTPDNFQSRRPNTSFCFLDIRSPGLGDTAMYLCATSRKGTGGGPQHFGDGTRLSIL.